The 12 T cell receptor beta chains below were found in one sample sequenced in a study of cytomegalovirus exposure and HLA in healthy donors. PCR employed 60 Vbeta and 13 Jbeta primers. Produced via immunoSEQ multiplex PCR; TCRdb's table is partial and in-frame only. The sample comprises 100,000 or so clones, about 80% of which are singletons, and 3.5% to 5% rests with the top ten. The sample taken for sequencing was PBMCs. The receptors stem from a female donor in good health and CMV-seropositive.

The DNA of the CDR3 is TGTGCCAGCTCCTCCCCTGCCGGACAGGGGAACACCGGGGAGCTGTTTTTT. Residues: CASSSPAGQGNTGELFF. The chain recombines TRBV18 with TRBJ2-2; 8 bases match TRBD1. V lost 6 bases and J lost 1; bases outside the gene matches: 10. The CDR3 spans 17 residues. The germline CDR1 and CDR2 sequences are KGHSH and LQKENI.

The chain recombines TRBV25-1 with TRBJ2-7; possible D gene TRBD2, 6 bases. This CDR3 region has 13 residues. The V and J ends lost 6 bases and 4 bases respectively, with 13 bases between them. The germline CDR1 and CDR2 sequences are MGHDK and SYGVNS. The CDR3 bases are TGTGCCAGCAGGGGTCGGGAGCGGTACGAGCAGTACTTC. Translated: CASRGRERYEQYF.

For this clone: One end of the junction fails to match germline, which may point to a read error. This sequence joins TRBV5-6 and TRBJ2-2, with TRBD2 matching over 7 bases. This CDR3 has 14 amino acids. Per germline, CDR1 SGHDT and CDR2 YYEEEE. This chain's CDR3 is CASSWGGNTEELFF. DNA of the CDR3: TGTGCCAGCAGCTGGGGGGGGAACACCGAGGAGCTGTTTTTT. Full variable domain (missing parts from reference TRBV5-6 and TRBJ2-2): DAGVTQSPTHLIKTRGQQVTLRCSPKSGHDTVSWYQQALGQGPQFIFQYYEEEERQRGNFPDRFSGHQFPNYSSELNVNALLLGDSALYLCASSWGGNTEELFFGEGSRLTVL.

The V call is TRBV30, the J call TRBJ1-4; perhaps TRBD1 as D (5 bases). The CDR3 is 14 amino acids. The V end lost 3 bases, the J end lost 1 base, and 9 bases lay between the germline ends. Germline V CDR1 and CDR2: GTSNPN, SVGIG (reference sequence). Here the CDR3 reads CAWSGQGTNEKLFF. In DNA, the CDR3 is TGTGCCTGGAGCGGGCAGGGAACTAATGAAAAACTGTTTTTT.

This clone was detected only once. V is TRBV5-1 and J is TRBJ1-1, with 8 bases fitting TRBD1. Germline lookup yields CDR1 SGHRS and CDR2 YFSETQ. Trimming removed 6 bases from V and 3 bases from J; junction bases left unmatched: 10. This CDR3 contains 15 residues. CDR3 sequence (DNA): TGCGCCAGCATGGGGACAGGATCGGTGGACACTGAAGCTTTCTTT. Its translation is CASMGTGSVDTEAFF.

The chain couples TRBV5-4 to TRBJ1-4, with D hard to call. CDR1 is SGHNT and CDR2 is YYREEE in the germline V gene (reference sequence). Trimming pared 2 bases from V and 8 bases from J, leaving 7 bases between. This CDR3 comprises 12 residues. CDR3 sequence reads: CASSFPGEKLFF. For the CDR3, the DNA is TGTGCCAGCAGCTTTCCCGGGGAAAAACTGTTTTTT.

This clone was observed a single time. The chain combines TRBV19 with TRBJ1-2, with 8 bases aligning to TRBD1. Germline V gene lookup returns CDR1 LNHDA and CDR2 SQIVND (reference sequence). V dropped 1 base and J dropped 6; count of bases not matched to a gene: 4. This CDR3 has 14 residues. The CDR3 bases are TGTGCCAGTAGTATAGGGGGACAGGCACATGGCTACACCTTC. This gives the protein CASSIGGQAHGYTF.

The rearrangement links TRBV9 to TRBJ2-3, with D perhaps matching TRBD2 (6 bases). V lost 3 bases to trimming and J lost 2 bases, with 16 bases between them. This CDR3 is 16 amino acids long. From germline, CDR1 is SGDLS and CDR2 YYNGEE. As DNA, the CDR3 is TGTGCCAGCAGCGCCCCCGGGACTTTGCTCACAGATACGCAGTATTTT. It codes for CASSAPGTLLTDTQYF.

The rearrangement uses TRBV7-2 and TRBJ2-3; TRBD2 matches 11 bases. The V and J ends lost 5 bases and 11 bases, in that order; junction bases with no gene match: 15. The germline V gene encodes CDR1 SGHTA and CDR2 FQGNSA. This CDR3 is built from 16 residues. CDR3: CASSRTGTSGSRQQYF. In DNA form, the CDR3 reads TGTGCCAGCAGCCGGACCGGGACTAGCGGTTCTCGTCAGCAGTATTTT.

This chain uses TRBV6-5 with TRBJ2-4, with TRBD1 matching 8 bases. Looked up from germline, CDR1 is MNHEY and CDR2 is SVGAGI. V lost 1 base and J lost 6; bases outside the gene matches: 8. The CDR3 has 16 residues. The CDR3 loop is CASSYLGTGRGNIQYF. The CDR3 bases are TGTGCCAGCAGTTACTTGGGGACAGGAAGGGGAAACATTCAGTACTTC.

The rearrangement uses TRBV5-1 and TRBJ1-2; D might be TRBD1 (6 bases). Trimming took 4 bases from V and 4 from J, leaving 20 bases between them. This CDR3 region has 16 residues. Germline V gene sequence: CDR1 SGHRS, CDR2 YFSETQ. The CDR3 is CASSPSGTTNLYGYTF. The DNA for the CDR3 is TGCGCCAGCAGCCCCTCCGGGACAACTAATCTCTATGGCTACACCTTC.

CDR3 nucleotide sequence: TGTGCCAGCAGCCCGACAGGATCCCCCTATGGCTACACCTTC. Translating gives CASSPTGSPYGYTF. The gene calls are TRBV6-1 and TRBJ1-2; D may be TRBD1 (6 bases). This CDR3 has 14 amino acids. The germline gives CDR1 MNHNS, CDR2 SASEGT. V was shortened by 6 bases and J by 4 bases, with 15 bases between the two germline ends.